A selection of T cell receptor beta chains follows, all from one sample in a study of blood T cells in healthy people across ages. Each CDR3 protein is one row after TCRdb ran MiXCR on the 5' RACE reads. Of 720,000 or so distinct CDR3 sequences detected, over 40% appear once; the ten largest clones hold around 30%. Sequenced material: blood. The source of these receptors is a man older than 75 in good health. CDR3s include the opening cysteine and the closing phenylalanine or tryptophan. The D gene is left open where the match is weak. Not every row has a clone size; where given, it reads once, few, many or a size class.

clone_size: .
d_call: .
j_call: TRBJ2-3
v_call: TRBV6-6
cdr3_aa: CASSKRDGTDTQYF
cdr3_nt: TGTGCCAGCAGTAAAAGGGACGGCACAGATACGCAGTATTTT

clone_size: few
d_call: TRBD1
j_call: TRBJ2-7
v_call: TRBV20-1
cdr3_aa: CSARDWGQGLVYEQYF
cdr3_nt: TGCAGTGCTAGAGATTGGGGACAGGGGCTAGTCTACGAGCAGTACTTC

clone_size: many
d_call: .
j_call: TRBJ2-5
v_call: TRBV29-1
cdr3_aa: CSVERQAGETQYF
cdr3_nt: TGCAGCGTTGAGAGGCAGGCAGGAGAGACCCAGTACTTC

clone_size: many
d_call: TRBD2
j_call: TRBJ2-7
v_call: TRBV4-1
cdr3_aa: CASSQEETSGVYEQYF
cdr3_nt: TGCGCCAGCAGCCAAGAAGAGACTAGCGGGGTCTACGAGCAGTACTTC

clone_size: .
d_call: TRBD1
j_call: TRBJ2-3
v_call: TRBV4-3
cdr3_aa: CASSQGTGGSTDTQYF
cdr3_nt: TGCGCCAGCAGCCAGGGGACAGGGGGCAGCACAGATACGCAGTATTTT

clone_size: .
d_call: .
j_call: TRBJ2-7
v_call: TRBV28
cdr3_aa: CASTTLPYEQYF
cdr3_nt: TGTGCCAGCACAACGTTACCATACGAGCAGTACTTC

clone_size: .
d_call: .
j_call: TRBJ1-5
v_call: TRBV20-1
cdr3_aa: CSARDRTQFQPQHF
cdr3_nt: TGCAGTGCTAGAGATCGGACCCAATTTCAGCCCCAGCATTTT

clone_size: .
d_call: .
j_call: TRBJ2-7
v_call: TRBV5-1
cdr3_aa: CATRTQSSYEQYF
cdr3_nt: TGCGCCACCCGGACTCAAAGCTCCTACGAGCAGTACTTC

clone_size: few
d_call: TRBD1
j_call: TRBJ2-2
v_call: TRBV5-1
cdr3_aa: CASSLWGTGDTGELFF
cdr3_nt: TGCGCCAGCAGCTTGTGGGGGACAGGGGACACCGGGGAGCTGTTTTTT

clone_size: .
d_call: .
j_call: TRBJ2-7
v_call: TRBV12-3/TRBV12-4
cdr3_aa: CASSAEGYEQYF
cdr3_nt: TGTGCCAGCAGCGCCGAAGGGTACGAGCAGTACTTC

clone_size: many
d_call: TRBD2
j_call: TRBJ2-7
v_call: TRBV20-1
cdr3_aa: CSASPTSGNSYEQYF
cdr3_nt: TGCAGTGCTTCCCCTACTAGCGGGAATTCCTACGAGCAGTACTTC

clone_size: .
d_call: .
j_call: TRBJ2-3
v_call: TRBV4-2
cdr3_aa: CASSQDNPPLSTDTQYF
cdr3_nt: TGTGCCAGCAGCCAAGATAATCCGCCTCTGAGCACAGATACGCAGTATTTT

clone_size: few
d_call: .
j_call: TRBJ2-4
v_call: TRBV4-3
cdr3_aa: CASSQENIQYF
cdr3_nt: TGCGCCAGCAGCCAAGAAAACATTCAGTACTTC

clone_size: .
d_call: .
j_call: TRBJ1-2
v_call: TRBV10-3
cdr3_aa: CAISESTLGLTNYGYTF
cdr3_nt: TGTGCCATCAGTGAGTCGACTTTAGGACTTACTAACTATGGCTACACCTTC

clone_size: .
d_call: .
j_call: TRBJ2-7
v_call: TRBV20-1
cdr3_aa: CSARVGGRAAYEQYF
cdr3_nt: TGCAGTGCTAGAGTGGGGGGACGGGCAGCCTACGAGCAGTACTTC

clone_size: .
d_call: TRBD1
j_call: TRBJ2-1
v_call: TRBV5-6
cdr3_aa: CASSSAGTGIYNEQFF
cdr3_nt: TGTGCCAGCAGCTCCGCCGGGACAGGGATATACAATGAGCAGTTCTTC

clone_size: .
d_call: .
j_call: TRBJ1-1
v_call: TRBV20-1
cdr3_aa: CSARGWEGTEAFF
cdr3_nt: TGCAGTGCTAGAGGGTGGGAGGGCACTGAAGCTTTCTTT

clone_size: .
d_call: .
j_call: TRBJ1-1
v_call: TRBV6-2/TRBV6-3
cdr3_aa: CASTPAVGANIEAFF
cdr3_nt: TGTGCCAGCACCCCGGCAGTAGGGGCAAACATTGAAGCTTTCTTT

clone_size: .
d_call: TRBD1
j_call: TRBJ2-7
v_call: TRBV10-2
cdr3_aa: CASSEGVLGQDGEQYF
cdr3_nt: TGCGCCAGCAGTGAGGGTGTCCTCGGACAGGATGGCGAGCAGTACTTC

clone_size: .
d_call: TRBD1
j_call: TRBJ1-1
v_call: TRBV3-1
cdr3_aa: CASSPRQGLNTEAFF
cdr3_nt: TGTGCCAGCAGCCCCCGACAGGGGTTGAACACTGAAGCTTTCTTT

clone_size: .
d_call: .
j_call: TRBJ2-3
v_call: TRBV12-3/TRBV12-4
cdr3_aa: CASSSGRLSTDTQYF
cdr3_nt: TGTGCCAGCAGTTCCGGGAGACTTAGCACAGATACGCAGTATTTT

clone_size: .
d_call: TRBD1
j_call: TRBJ2-1
v_call: TRBV9
cdr3_aa: CASRGTGGDNEQFF
cdr3_nt: TGTGCCAGCAGGGGGACAGGGGGGGACAATGAGCAGTTCTTC